This T cell receptor (beta chain) was recorded in a study of metastatic and nonmetastatic thyroid tumors. The overall study: The comparison covered peripheral blood and tumor or nodule tissue in malignant and benign thyroid patients.

All patients were untreated before thyroid surgery. Germline loops: CDR1 MDHEN, CDR2 SYDVKM. V was trimmed by 10 bases and J by 6 bases, leaving 9 bases between them. The CDR3 has 10 residues. This clone was picked up a small number of times. Per the study methods: Across clinicopathological groups, CDR3 differences served as the basis for building a distant-metastasis classifier for papillary thyroid cancer. MiXCR was used by TCRdb to re-call the PCR reads. It is TCRdb's table, rather than the study itself, that gives the V and J calls and clone size. The table records about 21,000 clones, around a third of them present only once.

The rearrangement uses TRBV28 and TRBJ1-2; D uncertain. The TCR was taken from a female donor with papillary thyroid cancer or a benign thyroid nodule (not recorded which). Some clones in this sample may be carry-over from other donors' samples. Sequenced sample: adjacent normal tissue. The CDR3 loop reads CAIRRDGYTF. As DNA, the CDR3 is TGTGCCATCCGGAGGGATGGCTACACCTTC.